This T cell receptor beta chain was identified during a study of blood T cell repertoires in COVID-19. Study-level background: Donors in the United States, Italy and Spain gave samples during acute or convalescent COVID-19. Sample material is recorded as cDNA or gDNA derived from T cells, B-cell-depleted T cells, or PBMCs.

Germline assignment: CDR1 GTSNPN and CDR2 SVGIG (reference sequence). This CDR3 has 11 amino acids. J gave up 1 base and V 8 bases, and 0 bases lay outside the gene matches. In the original workflow: It was from reference gene primer amplification that nucleated cell counts were estimated. Clones were read by immunoSEQ multiplex PCR, and TCRdb kept only the in-frame ones, dropping some. The V and J calls and clone size are taken from that table; D and trimming were inferred from the DNA. The sample has 160,000 or so clones; 87% are singletons. Sequencing input: peripheral blood. This TCR derives from a woman aged 50 to 65 with acute or convalescent COVID-19. The V call is TRBV30, the J call TRBJ2-7; 9 bases are a match to TRBD1. DNA for the CDR3: TGTGCCGGGACAGGGTCCTACGAGCAGTACTTC. Its translation: CAGTGSYEQYF.